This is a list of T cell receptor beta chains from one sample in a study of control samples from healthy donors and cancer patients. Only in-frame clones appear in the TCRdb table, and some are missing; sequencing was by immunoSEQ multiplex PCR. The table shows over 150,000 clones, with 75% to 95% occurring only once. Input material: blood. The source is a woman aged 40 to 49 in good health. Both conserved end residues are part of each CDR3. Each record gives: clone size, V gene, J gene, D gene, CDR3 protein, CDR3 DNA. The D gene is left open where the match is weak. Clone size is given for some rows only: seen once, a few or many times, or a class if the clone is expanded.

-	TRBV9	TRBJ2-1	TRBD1	CASSLRDRYNEQFF	TGTGCCAGCAGCCTCAGGGACAGATACAATGAGCAGTTCTTC
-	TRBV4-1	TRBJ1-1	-	CASTPTADRGLNTEAFF	TGCGCCAGCACCCCAACGGCGGACCGCGGCCTGAACACTGAAGCTTTCTTT
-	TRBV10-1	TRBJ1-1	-	CASSRTANTEAFF	TGCGCCAGCAGTCGGACGGCAAACACTGAAGCTTTCTTT
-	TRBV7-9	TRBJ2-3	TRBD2	CASSPLAGGPADTQYF	TGTGCCAGCAGCCCCTTAGCGGGGGGGCCTGCAGATACGCAGTATTTT
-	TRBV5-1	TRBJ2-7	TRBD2	CASSAGVASYEQYF	TGCGCCAGCAGCGCGGGGGTTGCGTCCTACGAGCAGTACTTC
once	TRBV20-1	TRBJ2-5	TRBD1	CSAGQSETQYF	TGCAGTGCGGGACAGTCGGAGACCCAGTACTTC
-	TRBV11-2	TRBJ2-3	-	CASSSRGGGTDTQYF	TGTGCCAGCAGCTCCCGGGGAGGTGGCACAGATACGCAGTATTTT
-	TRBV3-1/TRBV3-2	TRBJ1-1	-	CASSQLSSGGTEAFF	TGTGCCAGCAGCCAGTTATCCTCCGGAGGAACTGAAGCTTTCTTT
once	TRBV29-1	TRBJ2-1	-	CSFYLGGGSEQFF	TGCAGCTTCTACTTGGGAGGGGGGAGTGAGCAGTTCTTC
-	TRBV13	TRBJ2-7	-	CASSLDRVNEQYF	TGTGCCAGCAGCTTAGACAGGGTGAACGAGCAGTACTTC
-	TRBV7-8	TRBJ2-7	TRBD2	CASSPRLAGATYEQYF	TGTGCCAGCAGCCCGAGACTAGCGGGGGCCACCTACGAGCAGTACTTC
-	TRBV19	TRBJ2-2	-	CAIQTRGSGELFF	TGTGCCATTCAAACGAGGGGGTCCGGGGAGCTGTTTTTT
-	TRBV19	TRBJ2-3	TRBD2	CASRSRAGGQGDTQYF	TGTGCCAGTAGATCCCGAGCGGGGGGCCAGGGAGATACGCAGTATTTT
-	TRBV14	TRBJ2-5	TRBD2	CASSQTSGGAGKRETQYF	TGTGCCAGCAGCCAGACAAGCGGGGGGGCCGGGAAGAGAGAGACCCAGTACTTC
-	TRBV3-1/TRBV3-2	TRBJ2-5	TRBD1	CASSQAQGVETQYF	TGTGCCAGCAGCCAAGCTCAGGGGGTAGAGACCCAGTACTTC
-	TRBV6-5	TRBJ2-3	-	CASNRPGLDTDTQYF	TGTGCCAGCAATCGACCGGGACTTGACACAGATACGCAGTATTTT
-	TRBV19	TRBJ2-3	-	CASSMSRGTDTQYF	TGTGCCAGTAGTATGTCACGGGGCACAGATACGCAGTATTTT
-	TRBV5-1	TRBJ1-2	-	CASSLVAANYGYTF	TGCGCCAGCAGCTTGGTAGCGGCTAACTATGGCTACACCTTC
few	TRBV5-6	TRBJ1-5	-	CASSFHYSYSNQPQHF	TGTGCCAGCAGCTTTCACTACAGCTATAGCAATCAGCCCCAGCATTTT
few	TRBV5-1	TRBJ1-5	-	CARSQGKDQPQHF	TGCGCCAGGTCCCAGGGGAAAGATCAGCCCCAGCATTTT
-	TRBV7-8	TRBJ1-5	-	CASSSGGYGNQPQHF	TGTGCCAGCAGCTCGGGTGGGTACGGCAATCAGCCCCAGCATTTT
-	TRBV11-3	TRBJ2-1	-	CASSSSGTHYLNEQFF	TGTGCCAGCAGCTCGTCCGGGACTCATTATCTCAATGAGCAGTTCTTC
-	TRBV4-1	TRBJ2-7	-	CASSQVLGQYEQYF	TGCGCCAGCAGCCAAGTGTTGGGGCAGTACGAGCAGTACTTC
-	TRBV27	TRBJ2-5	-	CASSLSGLDTQYF	TGTGCCAGCAGTTTATCGGGGTTGGATACCCAGTACTTC
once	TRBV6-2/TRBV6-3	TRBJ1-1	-	CASSYSRVGSAEAFF	TGTGCCAGCAGTTACTCGAGAGTAGGTAGCGCTGAAGCTTTCTTT
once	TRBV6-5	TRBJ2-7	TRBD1	CASSPARGQGYEQYF	TGTGCCAGCAGTCCCGCCCGCGGACAGGGCTACGAGCAGTACTTC
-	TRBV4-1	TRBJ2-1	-	CASSQGFQIGLYEQFF	TGCGCCAGCAGCCAAGGATTCCAGATCGGTCTCTATGAGCAGTTCTTC
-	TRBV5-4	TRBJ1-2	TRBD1	CASSWGQGVYYGYTF	TGTGCCAGCAGCTGGGGACAGGGGGTATACTATGGCTACACCTTC
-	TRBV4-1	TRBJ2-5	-	CASSLGGTPQETQYF	TGCGCCAGCAGCCTGGGTGGGACACCCCAAGAGACCCAGTACTTC
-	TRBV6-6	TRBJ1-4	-	CASSYKGGREGEKLFF	TGTGCCAGCAGTTACAAGGGGGGAAGGGAAGGGGAAAAACTGTTTTTT
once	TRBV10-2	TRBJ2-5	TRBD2	CASSEGASGGQETQYF	TGCGCCAGCAGTGAGGGGGCTAGCGGGGGTCAAGAGACCCAGTACTTC
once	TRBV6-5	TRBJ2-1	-	CASSYQDISSYNEQFF	TGTGCCAGCAGTTACCAGGACATCAGCTCCTACAATGAGCAGTTCTTC
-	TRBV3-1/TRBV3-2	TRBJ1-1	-	CASSSPPGSTEAFF	TGTGCCAGCAGCTCGCCGCCCGGTAGCACTGAAGCTTTCTTT
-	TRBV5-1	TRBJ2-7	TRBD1	CASSLGDREWEQYF	TGCGCCAGCAGCTTGGGGGACAGGGAGTGGGAGCAGTACTTC
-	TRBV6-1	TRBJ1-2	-	CASSEVTGRYTF	TGTGCCAGCAGTGAAGTGACGGGTCGCTACACCTTC
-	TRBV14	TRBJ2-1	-	CASSQVAGSAYNEQFF	TGTGCCAGCAGCCAAGTGGCCGGTAGCGCCTACAATGAGCAGTTCTTC
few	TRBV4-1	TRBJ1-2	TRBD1	CASSLGTVYTF	TGCGCCAGCAGCCTCGGGACAGTCTACACCTTC
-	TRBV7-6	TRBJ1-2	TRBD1	CASSYLPGTDYGYTF	TGTGCCAGCAGCTACTTGCCCGGGACAGACTATGGCTACACCTTC
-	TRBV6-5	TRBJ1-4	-	CASTATQEGLFF	TGTGCCAGCACCGCTACCCAGGAGGGACTGTTTTTT
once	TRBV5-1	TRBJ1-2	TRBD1	CASSVYDSTGGAEDYGYTF	TGCGCCAGCAGCGTCTACGATTCGACAGGGGGCGCGGAGGACTATGGCTACACCTTC
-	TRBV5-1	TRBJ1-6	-	CASSPGTVNSPLHF	TGCGCCAGCAGCCCCGGGACTGTTAATTCACCCCTCCACTTT
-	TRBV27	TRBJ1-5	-	CASSLRPSNQPQHF	TGTGCCAGCAGTTTACGGCCTAGCAATCAGCCCCAGCATTTT
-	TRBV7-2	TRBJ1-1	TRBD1	CASRYRGTEAFF	TGTGCCAGCAGGTACAGGGGGACTGAAGCTTTCTTT
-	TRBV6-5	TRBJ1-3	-	CASSGGVGNTIYF	TGTGCCAGCTCCGGCGGGGTGGGAAACACCATATATTTT
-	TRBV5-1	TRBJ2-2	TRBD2	CASSISGPTGELFF	TGCGCCAGCAGCATTAGCGGGCCCACCGGGGAGCTGTTTTTT
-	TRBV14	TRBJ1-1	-	CASSHRTANTEAFF	TGTGCCAGCAGCCACCGGACAGCCAACACTGAAGCTTTCTTT
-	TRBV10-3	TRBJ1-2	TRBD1	CATPAGDSYGYTF	TGTGCCACCCCGGCAGGGGACAGCTATGGCTACACCTTC
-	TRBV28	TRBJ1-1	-	CASRGIGQNTEAFF	TGTGCCAGCAGAGGTATAGGGCAGAACACTGAAGCTTTCTTT
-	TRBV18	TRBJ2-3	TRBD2	CASSPGGGAYTDTQYF	TGTGCCAGCTCACCAGGCGGGGGGGCCTACACAGATACGCAGTATTTT
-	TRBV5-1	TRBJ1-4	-	CASTDLNEKLFF	TGCGCCAGCACGGATCTCAATGAAAAACTGTTTTTT
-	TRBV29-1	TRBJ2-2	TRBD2	CSARLAGGSGNTGELFF	TGCAGCGCCCGACTAGCGGGGGGGTCAGGGAACACCGGGGAGCTGTTTTTT
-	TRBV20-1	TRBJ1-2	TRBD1	CSASVRGQRTGTGYTF	TGCAGTGCTAGTGTCCGGGGGCAGAGGACAGGGACCGGCTACACCTTC